This T cell receptor (beta chain) was identified in a study of post-analysis software for immune sequencing data. The overall study: The cohort encompassed relapsing-remitting, secondary progressive and progressive-relapsing multiple sclerosis disease courses.

Built from TCR beta cDNA, the libraries had unique molecular identifiers in them. TCRdb reprocessed the PCR reads via MiXCR and lists one record per CDR3 protein. The sample gives a few hundred thousand distinct CDR3 sequences, over 30% of which show up once; 7.5% to 8.5% is in the top ten. This clonotype was detected ten times or more. Its antigen is unidentified. CDR3 length: 15 residues. Germline V gene data show CDR1 as LGHNA and CDR2 as YSLEER. Trimming removed 0 bases from V and 4 bases from J, with 12 bases in between. Whole-study findings and limits: Among four or five TRBV segments more frequent in patients than controls were TRBV5-6, TRBV5-1 and TRBV20-1.

The sequenced sample was blood. The sequence derives from a girl between 2 and 10 years old with multiple sclerosis. The chain carries TRBV4-3 and TRBJ1-2; D gene ambiguous. CDR3 nucleotides: TGCGCCAGCAGCCAAGATCTGGAGGGTAGCTATGGCTACACCTTC. Translation: CASSQDLEGSYGYTF.